This T cell receptor (beta chain) came from a study of human CD8 memory T cell subsets. This CDR3 spans 13 amino acids. Healthy donors supplied buffy coats, and the PBMC came from them. RNA originated from duplicate vials containing 150,000 sorted CD8+ T cells per subset. Investigators built TCR beta libraries using UMI-labeled 5' RACE. For each CDR3 protein, TCRdb gives one entry from its re-call of the 5' RACE reads, without DNA. The ten top clones account for about 30%, within a sample of 4,200 or so distinct CDR3 sequences. Its frequency marks this clonotype as large. The J gene is TRBJ2-5, the V gene TRBV12-3 or TRBV12-4; without DNA, the TCRdb call of TRBD2 cannot be checked. What was sequenced was CD8+ effector memory T cells (TEM) sorted from PBMCs. Subset denoted: effector memory CD8 T cells, CCR7- CD45RO+ CD95+. The receptor was derived from a human donor in good health. The CDR3 loop is CASSLPEGETQYF.